The following is a TCR beta chain sequence with its context. The data originate from a study of T cell responses to AZD1222 COVID-19 vaccine. This CDR3 has 17 residues. Germline CDR1 MGHRA, CDR2 YSYEKL. Trimming removed 4 bases at V and 4 bases at J, with 20 bases between. Clones were read by immunoSEQ multiplex PCR, and TCRdb kept only the in-frame ones, dropping some. Among 89,000 or so clones listed, 75% to 95% were seen once. The V gene is TRBV4-1, the J gene TRBJ1-5; tentative D call: TRBD1 (5 bases). Sequencing used peripheral blood, obtained 28 days after the second AZD1222 dose. The TCR originated in an adult who received the AZD1222 COVID-19 vaccine. This CDR3 reads CASSRCAQGCENQPQHF. The CDR3 DNA follows: TGCGCCAGCAGCCGATGCGCCCAGGGATGTGAGAATCAGCCCCAGCATTTT.